The following is a T cell receptor beta chain sequence with its context. Its cognate antigen is unknown. PCR was performed using 60 Vbeta and 13 Jbeta primers. As originally analysed: In a later analysis, approximately 80 million unique TCR beta chains included roughly 11 million shared by two or more donors. Method: immunoSEQ multiplex PCR; TCRdb's copy keeps in-frame clones and lacks some. That table is the source of V, J and clone size, and D and trimming were worked out from the DNA. The sample shows over 75,000 clones, roughly three quarters of them seen only once. This sample is part of a study of cytomegalovirus exposure and HLA in healthy donors. Study-level findings and limits: Excluded were some V segments that proved indistinguishable, including TRBV6-2 and TRBV6-3.

Looked up from germline, CDR1 is MNHEY and CDR2 is SVGAGI. This CDR3 has 16 amino acids. Trimming took 1 base from V and 7 from J; bases not matched to a gene: 9. The clonotype originates from a woman aged 55 to 70 in good health and CMV-seronegative. This chain connects TRBV6-5 to TRBJ1-2; 10 bases are shared with TRBD1. The sample taken for sequencing was PBMCs. CDR3 protein: CASSYFWTGGLGGYTF. The CDR3 DNA reads TGTGCCAGCAGTTACTTTTGGACAGGGGGTTTAGGTGGCTACACCTTC.